These T cell receptor beta chains were read from a single sample in a study of CD4 T cells in relation to SARS-CoV-2 and coronaviruses. No antigens are known for them. Only in-frame clones appear in the TCRdb table, and some are missing; sequencing was by immunoSEQ multiplex PCR. The top ten clones hold 10% of a sample with 20,000 to 30,000 clones, under 80% of them seen once. Material for sequencing was CD4+ T cells from PBMCs, cultured in vitro. These TCRs come from a human donor in good health. CDR3s include the opening cysteine and the closing phenylalanine or tryptophan. Fields, in order: J gene, clone size, V gene, CDR3 length, D gene, CDR3 DNA, CDR3 protein. D genes are given only for firm matches. Clone size, where shown, is once, few, many, or a class for clones that have expanded.

j_gene: TRBJ1-1; abundance: few; v_gene: TRBV10-3; len: 15; d_gene: TRBD1; CDR3nt: TGTGCCATCAGTGAGCCCGACAGGGTGAACACTGAAGCTTTCTTT; CDR3aa: CAISEPDRVNTEAFF
j_gene: TRBJ2-3; abundance: NA; v_gene: TRBV5-1; len: 14; d_gene: NA; CDR3nt: TGCGCCAGCAGCGAAACGAGCGGCACAGATACGCAGTATTTT; CDR3aa: CASSETSGTDTQYF
j_gene: TRBJ2-1; abundance: NA; v_gene: TRBV2; len: 13; d_gene: NA; CDR3nt: TGTGCCAGCACCAGGGTGAGGGTAAATGAGCAGTTCTTC; CDR3aa: CASTRVRVNEQFF
j_gene: TRBJ2-5; abundance: NA; v_gene: TRBV4-2; len: 17; d_gene: TRBD2; CDR3nt: TGTGCCAGCAGCCAAGGACTAGCGGGAACGGGGGGAGAGACCCAGTACTTC; CDR3aa: CASSQGLAGTGGETQYF
j_gene: TRBJ1-6; abundance: NA; v_gene: TRBV5-6; len: 13; d_gene: NA; CDR3nt: TGTGCCAGCAGCGGCACCCCGGGGCTCTCCCTCCACTTT; CDR3aa: CASSGTPGLSLHF
j_gene: TRBJ2-5; abundance: NA; v_gene: TRBV3-1/TRBV3-2; len: 13; d_gene: NA; CDR3nt: TGTGCCAGCAGCCAAGATCTTGGGGAGACCCAGTACTTC; CDR3aa: CASSQDLGETQYF
j_gene: TRBJ1-2; abundance: NA; v_gene: TRBV6-5; len: 15; d_gene: NA; CDR3nt: TGTGCCAGCAGTACCCCCGGGCCATTAATTTACGGCTACACCTTC; CDR3aa: CASSTPGPLIYGYTF
j_gene: TRBJ2-7; abundance: NA; v_gene: TRBV16; len: 15; d_gene: TRBD2; CDR3nt: TGTGCCAGCAGCCAATCAGGAGCGTCGGGGGGCGAGCAGTACTTC; CDR3aa: CASSQSGASGGEQYF
j_gene: TRBJ1-1; abundance: few; v_gene: TRBV7-9; len: 13; d_gene: NA; CDR3nt: TGTGCCAGCAGCTTAGATTTGGACACTGAAGCTTTCTTT; CDR3aa: CASSLDLDTEAFF
j_gene: TRBJ2-1; abundance: NA; v_gene: TRBV6-2/TRBV6-3; len: 13; d_gene: NA; CDR3nt: TGTGCCAGCAGTTATCGACGGGGACGTGGGCAGTTCTTC; CDR3aa: CASSYRRGRGQFF
j_gene: TRBJ2-3; abundance: NA; v_gene: TRBV5-1; len: 13; d_gene: NA; CDR3nt: TGCGCCAGCAGCCCGGGGGCCCGCCATACGCAGTATTTT; CDR3aa: CASSPGARHTQYF
j_gene: TRBJ1-1; abundance: NA; v_gene: TRBV25-1; len: 14; d_gene: NA; CDR3nt: TGTGCCAGCAGTGAATCTAGGGGGAGAGGTGAAGCTTTCTTT; CDR3aa: CASSESRGRGEAFF
j_gene: TRBJ1-1; abundance: NA; v_gene: TRBV7-9; len: 12; d_gene: NA; CDR3nt: TGTGCCAGCAGCTTAGCGGGGGTGGTAGCTTTCTTT; CDR3aa: CASSLAGVVAFF
j_gene: TRBJ2-5; abundance: NA; v_gene: TRBV9; len: 15; d_gene: NA; CDR3nt: TGTGCCAGCAGCGTAGATAGAGGTTTTCAAGAGACCCAGTACTTC; CDR3aa: CASSVDRGFQETQYF
j_gene: TRBJ2-7; abundance: NA; v_gene: TRBV7-9; len: 13; d_gene: NA; CDR3nt: TGTGCCGGCAGCTCTCTAGGGAAATACGAGCAGTACTTC; CDR3aa: CAGSSLGKYEQYF
j_gene: TRBJ1-4; abundance: NA; v_gene: TRBV5-1; len: 13; d_gene: TRBD1; CDR3nt: TGCGCCAGCAGCGTGGACAGGGGTGAAAAACTGTTTTTT; CDR3aa: CASSVDRGEKLFF
j_gene: TRBJ2-3; abundance: few; v_gene: TRBV29-1; len: 13; d_gene: NA; CDR3nt: TGCAGCGTCCGGGGGGCAGGCACAGATACGCAGTATTTT; CDR3aa: CSVRGAGTDTQYF
j_gene: TRBJ2-7; abundance: NA; v_gene: TRBV27; len: 15; d_gene: NA; CDR3nt: TGTGCCAGCAGTTTAACCCGGGCGGGCTCTCGGGAGCAGTACTTC; CDR3aa: CASSLTRAGSREQYF
j_gene: TRBJ1-4; abundance: NA; v_gene: TRBV19; len: 15; d_gene: NA; CDR3nt: TGTGCCAGTAGTGCCAACAGGGACGGTAATGAAAAACTGTTTTTT; CDR3aa: CASSANRDGNEKLFF
j_gene: TRBJ2-1; abundance: once; v_gene: TRBV19; len: 11; d_gene: NA; CDR3nt: TGTGCCAGTAGTTCCGGGAGAGAGCAGTTCTTC; CDR3aa: CASSSGREQFF
j_gene: TRBJ1-2; abundance: NA; v_gene: TRBV10-1; len: 16; d_gene: TRBD1; CDR3nt: TGCGCCAGCCCGACAGGGGGCGCGAATCCGCCCTATGGCTACACCTTC; CDR3aa: CASPTGGANPPYGYTF
j_gene: TRBJ1-2; abundance: NA; v_gene: TRBV5-1; len: 16; d_gene: TRBD1; CDR3nt: TGCGCCAGCAGCTCCCGACAGGGGGCCCCTAACTATGGCTACACCTTC; CDR3aa: CASSSRQGAPNYGYTF
j_gene: TRBJ2-5; abundance: NA; v_gene: TRBV9; len: 15; d_gene: TRBD2; CDR3nt: TGTGCCAGCAGCGCTGGGACTAGCGGGGAAGAGACCCAGTACTTC; CDR3aa: CASSAGTSGEETQYF
j_gene: TRBJ2-5; abundance: NA; v_gene: TRBV5-1; len: 15; d_gene: TRBD1; CDR3nt: TGCGCCAGCAGCCTCCAGACAGGGCCTTCAGAGACCCAGTACTTC; CDR3aa: CASSLQTGPSETQYF
j_gene: TRBJ2-3; abundance: NA; v_gene: TRBV15; len: 11; d_gene: NA; CDR3nt: TGTGCCACCAGCAAATCAGATACGCAGTATTTT; CDR3aa: CATSKSDTQYF
j_gene: TRBJ1-6; abundance: NA; v_gene: TRBV19; len: 14; d_gene: TRBD1; CDR3nt: TGTGCCAGTAGTTTCGGACAGGATAATTCACCCCTCCACTTT; CDR3aa: CASSFGQDNSPLHF
j_gene: TRBJ2-5; abundance: NA; v_gene: TRBV16; len: 14; d_gene: NA; CDR3nt: TGTGCCAGCAGCCAATTTAACAGAGAAGAGACCCAGTACTTC; CDR3aa: CASSQFNREETQYF
j_gene: TRBJ1-5; abundance: NA; v_gene: TRBV19; len: 14; d_gene: TRBD1; CDR3nt: TGTGCCAGTAGGATTCAGGGGGGCAATCAGCCCCAGCATTTT; CDR3aa: CASRIQGGNQPQHF
j_gene: TRBJ2-6; abundance: once; v_gene: TRBV5-5; len: 18; d_gene: TRBD1; CDR3nt: TGTGCCAGCAGCTTCTACGCACAGGGGCTCGCTGGGGCCAACGTCCTGACTTTC; CDR3aa: CASSFYAQGLAGANVLTF
j_gene: TRBJ1-1; abundance: NA; v_gene: TRBV5-1; len: 13; d_gene: NA; CDR3nt: TGCGCCAGCAGCCCGGCCAAGGGTTATGAAGCTTTCTTT; CDR3aa: CASSPAKGYEAFF
j_gene: TRBJ1-4; abundance: NA; v_gene: TRBV11-2; len: 13; d_gene: NA; CDR3nt: TGTGCCAGCTCACGGGGGAATGGCGAAAAACTGTTTTTT; CDR3aa: CASSRGNGEKLFF
j_gene: TRBJ1-6; abundance: NA; v_gene: TRBV2; len: 14; d_gene: NA; CDR3nt: TGTGCCAGCAGTCCGACACCACCGTATTCACCCCTCCACTTT; CDR3aa: CASSPTPPYSPLHF
j_gene: TRBJ2-5; abundance: NA; v_gene: TRBV5-1; len: 16; d_gene: TRBD2; CDR3nt: TGCGCCAGCAGCTTGGGGCCTAGCGGGGCGTTGAAGACCCAGTACTTC; CDR3aa: CASSLGPSGALKTQYF
j_gene: TRBJ1-4; abundance: NA; v_gene: TRBV12-3/TRBV12-4; len: 13; d_gene: TRBD1; CDR3nt: TGTGCCAGCAGGGCAGGGGGGAGTGAAAAACTGTTTTTT; CDR3aa: CASRAGGSEKLFF
j_gene: TRBJ1-1; abundance: NA; v_gene: TRBV19; len: 14; d_gene: NA; CDR3nt: TGTGCCAGTAGTGCGTTGTGGGCGAACACTGAAGCTTTCTTT; CDR3aa: CASSALWANTEAFF
j_gene: TRBJ2-7; abundance: NA; v_gene: TRBV6-5; len: 13; d_gene: NA; CDR3nt: TGTGCCAGCAGCCTACAGGGAACCTACGAGCAGTACTTC; CDR3aa: CASSLQGTYEQYF
j_gene: TRBJ1-1; abundance: once; v_gene: TRBV11-2; len: 15; d_gene: NA; CDR3nt: TGTGCCAGCACCGCCCGGATGGGATCGAACACTGAAGCTTTCTTT; CDR3aa: CASTARMGSNTEAFF
j_gene: TRBJ1-2; abundance: NA; v_gene: TRBV6-5; len: 14; d_gene: NA; CDR3nt: TGTGCCAGCAGTTACTCCCCAGGAATCTATGGCTACACCTTC; CDR3aa: CASSYSPGIYGYTF
j_gene: TRBJ2-6; abundance: NA; v_gene: TRBV7-2; len: 16; d_gene: NA; CDR3nt: TGTGCCAGCAGCTTAGTTCGGGCTACGGGGGCCAACGTCCTGACTTTC; CDR3aa: CASSLVRATGANVLTF
j_gene: TRBJ2-2; abundance: few; v_gene: TRBV19; len: 15; d_gene: NA; CDR3nt: TGTGCCAGTAGTACCCGCCGGGTGGGGACCGGGGAGCTGTTTTTT; CDR3aa: CASSTRRVGTGELFF
j_gene: TRBJ2-5; abundance: NA; v_gene: TRBV19; len: 14; d_gene: TRBD2; CDR3nt: TGTGCCAGTAGTACAAGCGGGGTCCAAGAGACCCAGTACTTC; CDR3aa: CASSTSGVQETQYF
j_gene: TRBJ2-3; abundance: NA; v_gene: TRBV7-6; len: 19; d_gene: TRBD2; CDR3nt: TGTGCCAGCAGCCTTCGACTAGCGGGGGGGATGAGAAGCACAGATACGCAGTATTTT; CDR3aa: CASSLRLAGGMRSTDTQYF
j_gene: TRBJ2-1; abundance: NA; v_gene: TRBV10-2; len: 14; d_gene: TRBD2; CDR3nt: TGCGCCAGCAGCCCGAGGACTAGCCACAATGAGCAGTTCTTC; CDR3aa: CASSPRTSHNEQFF
j_gene: TRBJ2-5; abundance: NA; v_gene: TRBV2; len: 10; d_gene: NA; CDR3nt: TGTGCCAGCAAGGGGCAGACCCAGTACTTC; CDR3aa: CASKGQTQYF
j_gene: TRBJ2-1; abundance: NA; v_gene: TRBV6-2/TRBV6-3; len: 11; d_gene: NA; CDR3nt: TGTGCCAGCAGTTGGGGCAATGAGCAGTTCTTC; CDR3aa: CASSWGNEQFF
j_gene: TRBJ1-2; abundance: few; v_gene: TRBV2; len: 15; d_gene: NA; CDR3nt: TGTGCCAGCAGTGAATGGGATAGACAGAACTATGGCTACACCTTC; CDR3aa: CASSEWDRQNYGYTF
j_gene: TRBJ2-7; abundance: NA; v_gene: TRBV6-1; len: 16; d_gene: TRBD2; CDR3nt: TGTGCCAGCAGTGTATCAAGCGGGAGGTCAAACTACGAGCAGTACTTC; CDR3aa: CASSVSSGRSNYEQYF
j_gene: TRBJ2-5; abundance: NA; v_gene: TRBV29-1; len: 12; d_gene: NA; CDR3nt: TGCAGCCTGGGGGGTCTTGGGGAGACCCAGTACTTC; CDR3aa: CSLGGLGETQYF
j_gene: TRBJ2-3; abundance: NA; v_gene: TRBV30; len: 13; d_gene: TRBD2; CDR3nt: TGTGCCTGGAGTAGCGGGATAGGAGATACGCAGTATTTT; CDR3aa: CAWSSGIGDTQYF
j_gene: TRBJ2-7; abundance: few; v_gene: TRBV27; len: 14; d_gene: NA; CDR3nt: TGTGCCAGTAGACCGCGCCTAGCCGACTACGAGCAGTACTTC; CDR3aa: CASRPRLADYEQYF
j_gene: TRBJ1-3; abundance: once; v_gene: TRBV5-1; len: 15; d_gene: NA; CDR3nt: TGCGCCAGCAGCATAACGGGGGACCCGTGGAACACCATATATTTT; CDR3aa: CASSITGDPWNTIYF
j_gene: TRBJ1-5; abundance: few; v_gene: TRBV7-2; len: 15; d_gene: NA; CDR3nt: TGTGCCAGCAGCTTAGTATCGGTGGCGGGGCAGCCCCAGCATTTT; CDR3aa: CASSLVSVAGQPQHF
j_gene: TRBJ2-5; abundance: NA; v_gene: TRBV7-7; len: 14; d_gene: NA; CDR3nt: TGTGCTAGCAGCCGACGGGACCGCGGGGAGACCCAGTACTTC; CDR3aa: CASSRRDRGETQYF
j_gene: TRBJ1-6; abundance: NA; v_gene: TRBV6-1; len: 17; d_gene: NA; CDR3nt: TGTGCCAGCAGTGAAGCGGTCGGGAGCTCCTATAATTCACCCCTCCACTTT; CDR3aa: CASSEAVGSSYNSPLHF
j_gene: TRBJ2-5; abundance: medium-sized; v_gene: TRBV5-1; len: 15; d_gene: NA; CDR3nt: TGCGCCAGCAGCTTGGGAGAGGGCCTGGGAGAGACCCAGTACTTC; CDR3aa: CASSLGEGLGETQYF